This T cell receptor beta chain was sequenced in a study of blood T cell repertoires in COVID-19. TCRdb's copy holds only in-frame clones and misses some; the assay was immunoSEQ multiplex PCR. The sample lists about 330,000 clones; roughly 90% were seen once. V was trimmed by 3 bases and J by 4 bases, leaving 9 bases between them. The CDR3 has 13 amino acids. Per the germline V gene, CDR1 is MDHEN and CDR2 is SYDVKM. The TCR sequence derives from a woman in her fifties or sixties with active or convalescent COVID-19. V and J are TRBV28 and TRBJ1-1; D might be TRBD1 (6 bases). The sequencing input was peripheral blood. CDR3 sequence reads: CASSFGQLTEAFF. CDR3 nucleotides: TGTGCCAGCAGTTTTGGACAGCTCACTGAAGCTTTCTTT.